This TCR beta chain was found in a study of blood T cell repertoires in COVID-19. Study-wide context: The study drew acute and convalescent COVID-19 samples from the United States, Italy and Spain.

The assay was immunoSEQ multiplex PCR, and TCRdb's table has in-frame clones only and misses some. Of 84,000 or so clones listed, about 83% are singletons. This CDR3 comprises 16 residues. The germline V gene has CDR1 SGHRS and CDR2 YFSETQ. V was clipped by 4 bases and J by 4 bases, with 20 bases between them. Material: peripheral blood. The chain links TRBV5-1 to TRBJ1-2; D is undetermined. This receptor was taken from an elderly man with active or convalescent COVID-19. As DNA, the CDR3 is TGCGCCAGCAGCGTGTCGGTTTCGGGTGGTGGCTATGGCTACACCTTC. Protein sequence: CASSVSVSGGGYGYTF.